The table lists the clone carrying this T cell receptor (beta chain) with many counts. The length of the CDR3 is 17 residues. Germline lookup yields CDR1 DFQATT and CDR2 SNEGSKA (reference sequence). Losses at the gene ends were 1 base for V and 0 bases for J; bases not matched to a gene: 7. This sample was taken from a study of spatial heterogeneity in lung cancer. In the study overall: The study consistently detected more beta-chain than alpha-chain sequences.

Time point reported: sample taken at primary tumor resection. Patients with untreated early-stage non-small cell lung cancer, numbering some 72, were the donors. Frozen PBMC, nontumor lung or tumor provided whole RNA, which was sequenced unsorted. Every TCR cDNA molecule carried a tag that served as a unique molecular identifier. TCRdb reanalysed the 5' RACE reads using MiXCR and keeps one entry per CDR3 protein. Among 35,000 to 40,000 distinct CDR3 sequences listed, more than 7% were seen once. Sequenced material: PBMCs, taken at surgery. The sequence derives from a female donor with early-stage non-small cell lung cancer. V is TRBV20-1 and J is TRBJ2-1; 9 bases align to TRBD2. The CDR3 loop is CSARGLAGASSYNEQFF. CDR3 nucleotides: TGCAGTGCTAGAGGATTAGCGGGGGCGAGCTCCTACAATGAGCAGTTCTTC.